The rows below give T cell receptor beta chains drawn from one sample of a study of T cells in Graves' hyperthyroidism and ophthalmopathy. TCRdb independently ran MiXCR on the multiplex PCR reads; one entry per CDR3 protein. The sample holds hundreds of thousands of distinct CDR3 sequences, roughly 14% seen once. The sequenced sample was blood. The receptors come from a woman in her forties or fifties with Graves' ophthalmopathy. Each CDR3 is given with its conserved first and last residue. The order of the fields is CDR3 protein, J gene, V gene.

CTSSLNPVYRKNNEQFF	TRBJ2-1	TRBV7-3
CASSLLPGDSQQYF	TRBJ2-7	TRBV5-1
CASSRTSITDTQYF	TRBJ2-3	TRBV27
CASSELEGPNTGELFF	TRBJ2-2	TRBV2
CASSLAPLDPDTQYF	TRBJ2-3	TRBV7-6
CASSSRFSRDGTTNEKLFF	TRBJ1-4	TRBV5-8
CASSSRDYLTDTQYF	TRBJ2-3	TRBV7-8
CSATGSHQETQYF	TRBJ2-5	TRBV20-1
CASSFIGREVFF	TRBJ1-1	TRBV2
CASSENWGTEAFF	TRBJ1-1	TRBV27
CASSQLGHNEAFF	TRBJ1-1	TRBV7-9
CASSYPIRLAGTYEQYF	TRBJ2-7	TRBV28
CATQDGTHNYGYTF	TRBJ1-2	TRBV2
CATSDQATTDTQYF	TRBJ2-3	TRBV24-1
CASSLTPVGSGAQIDYGYTF	TRBJ1-2	TRBV7-3
CASSHQGSVNTGELFF	TRBJ2-2	TRBV4-3
CASSGEGTGSSGANVLTF	TRBJ2-6	TRBV9
CASSLGDGGLYEQYF	TRBJ2-7	TRBV7-2
CASSKSGRWYNEQFF	TRBJ2-1	TRBV27
CASSLGPANYGYTF	TRBJ1-2	TRBV12-3/TRBV12-4
CASSDGQGDEQFF	TRBJ2-1	TRBV2
CASSPDREVSNQPQHF	TRBJ1-5	TRBV18
CASSLRTTGLITDTQYF	TRBJ2-3	TRBV28
CASSVGGLDQPQHF	TRBJ1-5	TRBV9
CASSLPSDRNGYTF	TRBJ1-2	TRBV7-9
CASSAGGAYEQYF	TRBJ2-7	TRBV28
CASSMRSSSYNEQFF	TRBJ2-1	TRBV7-3
CASSLFLRGQFF	TRBJ2-1	TRBV28
CASMEGALNEKLFF	TRBJ1-4	TRBV19
CASSLGDRGGNEQFF	TRBJ2-1	TRBV6-1
CASSFQGESYEQYF	TRBJ2-7	TRBV7-2
CASSLTSGSRETQYF	TRBJ2-5	TRBV28
CSGGLKGEQYF	TRBJ2-7	TRBV29-1
CASSSMVAREDPGELFF	TRBJ2-2	TRBV5-5
CASTLAGGPGEQYF	TRBJ2-7	TRBV28
CNAQYSGELFF	TRBJ2-2	TRBV20-1
CASSGPVFDGPNTEAFF	TRBJ1-1	TRBV9
CASSLSSSGYSNNEQFF	TRBJ2-1	TRBV7-3
CASSEVGGAIQYF	TRBJ2-4	TRBV7-6
CASSPPGFVQETQYF	TRBJ2-5	TRBV18
CAISPMGGQSTEAFF	TRBJ1-1	TRBV10-3
CASSPGTADEAFF	TRBJ1-1	TRBV18
CASSIQGAANEKLFF	TRBJ1-4	TRBV9
CSASDYVEQYF	TRBJ2-7	TRBV20-1
CATSAAGWETQYF	TRBJ2-5	TRBV24-1
CASSQNRIREKLFF	TRBJ1-4	TRBV11-2
CATSNTPGLSDNEQFF	TRBJ2-1	TRBV15
CASSYPSRTQETQYF	TRBJ2-5	TRBV6-2/TRBV6-3
CASSLGGIGAFF	TRBJ1-1	TRBV12-3/TRBV12-4
CSARVRRSSYEQYF	TRBJ2-7	TRBV20-1
CASSLEITEAFF	TRBJ1-1	TRBV18
CASSLGAGTTDTQYF	TRBJ2-3	TRBV5-1
CASSVSSGQKQFF	TRBJ2-1	TRBV9
CASSPTGNSGNTIYF	TRBJ1-3	TRBV28
CASGSGGGNQETQYF	TRBJ2-5	TRBV7-9
CASSLDMGMIYGYTF	TRBJ1-2	TRBV11-2